This entry lists 19 T cell receptor beta chains sequenced from one sample in a study of regulatory T cells in long-lasting Graves disease (dated by TCRdb to 2020 to 2022). Library generation was performed with multiplex PCR. TCRdb records Illumina HiSeq 4000 as the sequencer. CDR3 regions were amplified by Arm-PCR with iRepertoire HTBI primers to construct TCR beta libraries. TCRdb cleaned the public reads at Q25 with fastp, built clones with MiXCR and kept in-frame beta chains. Every CDR3 protein is listed once, alongside the most common genes and DNA of its rows. For this sample there are almost 350,000 distinct CDR3 sequences; 15% to 20% appear just once. Jointly, the top ten make up 25% to 35% of the sample. Sample time point, as interpreted from the label and publication: persistent/refractory GD, antithyroid drugs over 5 years with positive TRAb. For both TCR sequencing and RNA sequencing, RNA was extracted from PBMCs using TRIzol.

Specimen: peripheral blood mononuclear cells (PBMCs), collected when the disease was refractory, from a patient treated with antithyroid drugs. Source of these receptors: a female donor with Graves disease.

This clonotype was detected many times. The rearrangement joins TRBV6-5 to TRBJ2-5, with TRBD1 matching 7 bases. The CDR3 contains 14 residues. Germline CDR1 reads MNHEY; CDR2 reads SVGAGI. V trimming: 0 bases; J trimming: 4 bases; junction bases outside the gene matches: 2. The CDR3 spells CASSYSNRGETQYF. The CDR3 DNA reads as TGTGCCAGCAGTTACTCAAACAGGGGAGAGACCCAGTACTTC.

In its sample, this clonotype was seen many times. The chain uses TRBV6-9 and TRBJ1-2, with 7 bases identical to TRBD1. CDR3 size: 16 residues. Germline CDR1 reads MNHGY; CDR2 reads SVAAGI. Trimming cost V 3 bases and J 4 bases; bases outside gene matches: 11. CDR3 DNA: TGTGCCAGCAGTTACTCGAACAGGGGAGAAGGCTATGGCTACACCTTC. This sequence encodes CASSYSNRGEGYGYTF.

This clonotype appeared once. The V call is TRBV30, the J call TRBJ1-1; 8 bases align to TRBD1. Germline V gives CDR1 GTSNPN, CDR2 SVGIG (reference sequence). V was pared by 2 bases and J by 0 bases, with 5 bases of the junction left unmatched. The CDR3 sequence is 15 residues long. The CDR3 spells CAWSPPGGMNTEAFF. In nucleotides, the CDR3 is TGTGCCTGGAGTCCCCCAGGGGGCATGAACACTGAAGCTTTCTTT.

This clonotype was seen at least ten times. This chain links TRBV20-1 with TRBJ1-2, with D possibly matching TRBD1 (5 bases). The CDR3 sequence is 15 residues long. V was shortened by 1 base and J by 2 bases, with 14 bases between the two germline ends. The germline V gene has CDR1 DFQATT and CDR2 SNEGSKA (reference sequence). For the CDR3, the DNA is TGCAGTGCTAGAGCTGCCGGGACGGTCAACTATGGCTACACCTTC. Its translation is CSARAAGTVNYGYTF.

This clonotype was observed a few times. The gene calls are TRBV7-2 and TRBJ1-3; TRBD1 aligns across 7 bases. Losses at the gene ends were 7 bases for V and 4 bases for J; bases not matched to a gene: 10. This CDR3 region has 15 residues. The V gene's germline CDR1 is SGHTA and CDR2 FQGNSA. The CDR3, as DNA: TGTGCCAGCACCCTGACAGGGAAAGGAGGAAACACCATATATTTT. Translated: CASTLTGKGGNTIYF. Looking up the rest from reference TRBV7-2 and TRBJ1-3 gives the full variable domain: GAGVSQSPSNKVTEKGKDVELRCDPISGHTALYWYRQSLGQGLEFLIYFQGNSAPDKSGLPSDRFSAERTGGSVSTLTIQRTQQEDSAVYLCASTLTGKGGNTIYFGEGSWLTVV.

This clonotype has ten or more counts. The rearrangement uses TRBV10-2 and TRBJ2-5; no clear D gene. The V and J ends lost 7 bases and 5 bases respectively, with 20 bases between them. The germline gives CDR1 WSHSY, CDR2 SAAADI. This CDR3 has 15 amino acids. The CDR3 DNA is TGCGCCAGCACTCGGGCAGGCGGATACGAGGAGACCCAGTACTTC. Translating it yields CASTRAGGYEETQYF.

The chain combines TRBV9 with TRBJ1-6, with D hard to call. The CDR3 is 15 residues long. The V and J ends lost 6 bases and 3 bases respectively, with 13 bases between them. The germline V gene encodes CDR1 SGDLS and CDR2 YYNGEE. CDR3 sequence reads: CASTPDGFYNSPLHF. The CDR3 region has the DNA TGTGCCAGCACCCCAGATGGGTTCTATAATTCACCCCTCCACTTT.

At least ten counts were recorded for this clonotype. The chain links TRBV10-1 to TRBJ2-5; 8 nucleotides align to TRBD1. Germline V lookup: CDR1 WNHNN, CDR2 SYGVQD (reference sequence). After removal of 2 bases from V and 3 bases from J, the junction contained 5 bases not matched to a gene. The CDR3 totals 15 residues. The CDR3 DNA follows: TGCGCCAGCAGTGAGAGTGGACAGGGAAAAGAGACCCAGTACTTC. The encoded protein is CASSESGQGKETQYF.

The chain employs TRBV10-3 and TRBJ1-4; the D gene is possibly TRBD1 (6 bases). CDR1 is ENHRY and CDR2 is SYGVKD in the germline V gene. This CDR3 has 13 amino acids. Trimming took off 0 bases at V and 17 bases at J, with 16 bases between the two ends. CDR3 nucleotide sequence: TGTGCCATCAGTGAGTCTGGGACAACCGCTGATTTTTTT. Translating it yields CAISESGTTADFF.

The rearrangement joins TRBV27 to TRBJ2-7; 9 nucleotides match TRBD1. The J segment lost 3 bases and the V segment lost 5 bases, leaving 8 bases of the junction unmatched. There are 15 residues in the CDR3. CDR1 and CDR2 from the germline V gene are MNHEY and SMNVEV (reference sequence). The CDR3: CASSVPGQGFYEQYF. DNA of the CDR3: TGTGCCAGCAGTGTTCCGGGACAGGGTTTCTACGAGCAGTACTTC.

This clonotype appeared many times. The J gene is TRBJ1-2, the V gene TRBV6-5, with 8 bases fitting TRBD1. Losses at the gene ends were 3 bases for V and 0 bases for J; bases not matched to a gene: 9. CDR3 length equals 17 residues. CDR1 and CDR2 (germline): MNHEY, SVGAGI. CDR3 nucleotides: TGTGCCAGCAGTTATCGACAGGGGTCTTTAACTAACTATGGCTACACCTTC. Amino acid sequence: CASSYRQGSLTNYGYTF.

This clonotype was seen at least ten times. The V gene is TRBV6-2 or TRBV6-3, the J gene TRBJ1-2; TRBD1 is a possible D gene (5 bases). The CDR3 spans 13 residues. V lost 2 bases and J 5 bases, leaving 9 bases between the germline ends. CDR1 is MNHEY, CDR2 SVGEGT, per germline. The CDR3 loop is CASSYTQDYGYTF. CDR3 nucleotide sequence: TGTGCCAGCAGTTACACACAGGATTATGGCTACACCTTC.

V and J are TRBV11-2 and TRBJ2-2; D is ambiguous. V gave up 1 base and J gave up 4 bases, with 10 bases separating them. This CDR3 is 15 amino acids long. The germline V gene encodes CDR1 SGHAT and CDR2 FQNNGV. This CDR3 reads CASSLGILGTGELFF. CDR3 nucleotides: TGTGCCAGCAGCTTAGGCATCTTGGGCACCGGGGAGCTGTTTTTT.

V usage is TRBV7-2 and J usage is TRBJ1-1, with 8 nucleotides matching TRBD1. V shed 4 bases and J 3 bases; nucleotides not matched to a gene: 7. CDR3 length: 15 residues. The germline gives CDR1 SGHTA, CDR2 FQGNSA. In nucleotides, the CDR3 is TGTGCCAGCAGCTCTGACAGGGGATGGGACACTGAAGCTTTCTTT. It translates to CASSSDRGWDTEAFF.

Many counts were recorded for this clonotype. The DNA of the CDR3 is TGTGCCAGCAGCTTAGATCGGGGTCCGGGTGGCTACACCTTC. Translated, it gives CASSLDRGPGGYTF. V and J are TRBV7-2 and TRBJ1-2; unclear D gene. Trimming pared 1 base from V and 7 bases from J, leaving 13 bases between. The CDR3 runs to 14 residues. From germline, CDR1 is SGHTA and CDR2 FQGNSA.

V is TRBV9 and J is TRBJ1-4, with 9 bases aligning to TRBD1. V shed 3 bases, J shed 7 bases, and the junction held 10 bases outside the gene matches. In germline, CDR1 is SGDLS, CDR2 YYNGEE. The CDR3 is 16 amino acids. CDR3 nucleotides: TGTGCCAGCAGCGCCCGCCCCGGGACAGGGACTGAAAAACTGTTTTTT. Translating gives CASSARPGTGTEKLFF.

Many counts were recorded for this clonotype. The rearrangement uses TRBV28 and TRBJ1-1, with D maybe TRBD1 (5 bases). This CDR3 is 12 amino acids long. Trimming cost V 3 bases and J 7 bases, with 9 bases left between them. In germline, CDR1 is MDHEN, CDR2 SYDVKM. For the CDR3, the DNA is TGTGCCAGCAGTTTGTCCACAGGTGAAGCTTTCTTT. This sequence encodes CASSLSTGEAFF.

The V call is TRBV5-5, the J call TRBJ2-2; 9 bases agree with TRBD2. CDR3 length equals 15 residues. V shed 3 bases and J 2 bases; nucleotides not matched to a gene: 2. CDR1 and CDR2 from the germline V gene are SGHKS and YYEKEE (reference sequence). CDR3 protein: CASSSGTSNTGELFF. CDR3 in DNA: TGTGCCAGCAGCTCCGGGACTAGCAACACCGGGGAGCTGTTTTTT.

The CDR3 loop is CASKLQGAYEQYF. The CDR3 DNA reads TGCGCCAGCAAGCTCCAGGGGGCCTACGAGCAGTACTTC. J is TRBJ2-7 and V is TRBV5-1; 7 positions agree with TRBD1. Germline lookup yields CDR1 SGHRS and CDR2 YFSETQ. The CDR3 runs to 13 residues. J lost 2 bases, V lost 6 bases, and 5 bases had no gene match.